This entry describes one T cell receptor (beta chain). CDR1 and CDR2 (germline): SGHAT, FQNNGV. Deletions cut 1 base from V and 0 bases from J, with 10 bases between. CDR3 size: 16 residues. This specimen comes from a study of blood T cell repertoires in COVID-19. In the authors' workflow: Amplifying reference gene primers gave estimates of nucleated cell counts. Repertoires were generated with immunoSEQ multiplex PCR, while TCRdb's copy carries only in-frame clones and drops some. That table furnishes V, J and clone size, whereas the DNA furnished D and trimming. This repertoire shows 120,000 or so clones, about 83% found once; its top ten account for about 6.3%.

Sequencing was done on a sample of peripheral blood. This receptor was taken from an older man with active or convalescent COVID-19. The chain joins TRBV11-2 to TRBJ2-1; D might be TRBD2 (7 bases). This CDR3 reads CASSLAGGYSYNEQFF. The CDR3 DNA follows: TGTGCCAGCAGCTTAGCGGGGGGCTACTCCTACAATGAGCAGTTCTTC.